This T cell receptor beta chain was retrieved from a study of cytomegalovirus exposure and HLA in healthy donors. Findings and limits, study-wide: Confirmation was obtained in vitro that a few CMV-associated chains are specific for CMV antigens.

This CDR3 has 13 residues. Looked up from germline, CDR1 is MRHNA and CDR2 is SNTAGT. V dropped 2 bases and J dropped 6; count of bases not matched to a gene: 1. As for this clone: Its specificity is unknown.

Profiling relied on immunoSEQ multiplex PCR, and the TCRdb table lists in-frame clones only, not all of them. There are about 160,000 clones in the sample; roughly nine tenths occur only once, and around 4.4% lies in the top ten. This sequence joins TRBV6-4 and TRBJ2-5; 9 nucleotides agree with TRBD1. This receptor was identified in a man between 18 and 29 years old in good health and CMV-seropositive. Source material: PBMCs. CDR3 in amino acids: CASSDDRGKTQYF. The CDR3 coding sequence is TGTGCCAGCAGTGACGACAGGGGGAAGACCCAGTACTTC.